This T cell receptor (beta chain) was sequenced for a study of cytomegalovirus exposure and HLA in healthy donors. Study conclusions and caveats: CMV serostatus alone was available as immune exposure information.

The PCR was carried out with 60 Vbeta primers and 13 Jbeta primers. Data came from immunoSEQ multiplex PCR; TCRdb stores just in-frame clones and leaves some out. The sample has 100,000 to 150,000 clones; 15% are singletons. Healthy bone marrow donors formed the donor group. Comments on this clone: Its antigen is still unknown.

Looked up from germline, CDR1 is MNHNS and CDR2 is SASEGT. J was trimmed by 5 bases and V by 4 bases; bases with no gene match: 2. This CDR3 comprises 12 residues. The rearrangement uses TRBV6-1 and TRBJ2-7; TRBD2 matches 7 bases. The source of this sequence is a woman under 30 in good health and CMV-seronegative. What was sequenced was PBMCs. For the CDR3, the DNA is TGTGCCAGCAGTGGGGGGGGTCACGAGCAGTACTTC. Protein product: CASSGGGHEQYF.